This is a list of T cell receptor beta chains from one sample in a study of cytomegalovirus exposure and HLA in healthy donors. TCRdb's copy holds only in-frame clones and misses some; the assay was immunoSEQ multiplex PCR. The sample carries some 120,000 clones, roughly 79% recorded once. The source material was PBMCs. These receptor sequences come from a woman aged 18-35 years in good health and CMV-seronegative. Each CDR3 is given with its conserved first and last residue. D genes are given only for firm matches. The size field is filled for only some rows; it gives once, few, many or a size class.

TRBJ2-7,-,-,16,TRBV27,CASSLKSTGSSYEQYF,TGTGCCAGCAGTTTAAAAAGTACGGGGAGCTCCTACGAGCAGTACTTC
TRBJ1-1,once,-,14,TRBV10-3,CAISEGGLNTEAFF,TGTGCCATCAGTGAGGGAGGATTGAACACTGAAGCTTTCTTT
TRBJ1-4,-,-,14,TRBV2,CASSDQGGPEKLFF,TGTGCCAGCAGTGACCAGGGAGGGCCTGAAAAACTGTTTTTT
TRBJ1-1,few,-,14,TRBV2,CASRRGGWGTEAFF,TGTGCCAGCAGGAGGGGGGGCTGGGGCACTGAAGCTTTCTTT
TRBJ1-2,-,TRBD1,14,TRBV6-5,CASSNGQGNYGYTF,TGTGCCAGCAGTAACGGACAGGGGAACTATGGCTACACCTTC
TRBJ2-7,few,-,15,TRBV2,CASSENLGGPGEQYF,TGTGCCAGCAGCGAGAATCTGGGGGGGCCCGGCGAGCAGTACTTC
TRBJ1-4,once,TRBD1,14,TRBV6-5,CASSEDRGPEKLFF,TGTGCCAGCAGCGAGGACAGGGGGCCTGAAAAACTGTTTTTT
TRBJ1-1,-,-,15,TRBV5-1,CASSLGDFMNTEAFF,TGCGCCAGCAGCTTGGGGGACTTCATGAACACTGAAGCTTTCTTT
TRBJ1-1,-,-,14,TRBV5-6,CASSLGGGLAGAFF,TGTGCCAGCAGCTTGGGGGGAGGCTTGGCGGGAGCTTTCTTT
TRBJ1-4,-,-,16,TRBV5-1,CASSPAVGTINEKLFF,TGCGCCAGCAGCCCGGCAGTCGGGACAATAAATGAAAAACTGTTTTTT
TRBJ2-1,few,-,16,TRBV14,CASSQGVLVGFNEQFF,TGTGCCAGCAGCCAAGGTGTACTAGTGGGTTTCAATGAGCAGTTCTTC
TRBJ1-5,-,TRBD1,13,TRBV5-5,CASSLGQYQPQHF,TGTGCCAGCAGCCTGGGACAGTATCAGCCCCAGCATTTT
TRBJ1-1,-,-,15,TRBV27,CASSPEGKRDTEAFF,TGTGCCAGCAGCCCTGAGGGTAAGAGGGACACTGAAGCTTTCTTT
TRBJ2-1,once,-,14,TRBV25-1,CASSEFRGAGEQFF,TGTGCCAGCAGTGAATTCCGAGGAGCCGGGGAGCAGTTCTTC
TRBJ2-7,-,-,11,TRBV4-1,CASQIANEQYF,TGCGCCAGCCAAATAGCAAACGAGCAGTACTTC
TRBJ1-1,-,-,14,TRBV7-9,CASSSKTDYTEAFF,TGTGCCAGCAGCTCAAAGACAGACTACACTGAAGCTTTCTTT
TRBJ2-2,-,TRBD1,15,TRBV5-1,CASSPDRVGTGELFF,TGCGCCAGCAGCCCCGACAGGGTTGGCACCGGGGAGCTGTTTTTT
TRBJ1-2,few,-,15,TRBV4-1,CASSQVWQGLYGYTF,TGCGCCAGCAGCCAAGTATGGCAGGGGTTATATGGCTACACCTTC
TRBJ1-3,few,TRBD1,18,TRBV4-1,CASSQGRQGRRIGNTIYF,TGCGCCAGCAGCCAAGGTCGACAGGGCCGGAGGATTGGAAACACCATATATTTT
TRBJ1-2,-,TRBD1,17,TRBV9,CASSSPGQGALGYGYTF,TGTGCCAGCAGCTCCCCGGGACAGGGGGCATTGGGCTATGGCTACACCTTC
TRBJ1-4,few,-,15,TRBV10-2,CASSETGAGGEKLFF,TGCGCCAGCAGTGAGACCGGGGCAGGAGGGGAAAAACTGTTTTTT
TRBJ2-3,-,-,14,TRBV7-7,CASSPSTATDTQYF,TGTGCTAGCAGCCCCAGCACAGCCACAGATACGCAGTATTTT
TRBJ2-5,-,-,14,TRBV5-1,CASSLWLAKETQYF,TGCGCCAGCAGCTTGTGGTTAGCGAAAGAGACCCAGTACTTC
TRBJ2-1,-,TRBD2,16,TRBV6-6,CASSPASGGTYNEQFF,TGTGCCAGCAGTCCAGCTAGCGGGGGGACCTACAATGAGCAGTTCTTC
TRBJ1-1,-,-,14,TRBV5-1,CASSFPSMGTETFF,TGCGCCAGCAGCTTCCCTAGCATGGGAACTGAAACTTTCTTT
TRBJ1-2,-,TRBD1,19,TRBV30,CAWSVRGSGGMIGNYGYTF,TGTGCCTGGAGTGTACGAGGTTCAGGGGGGATGATAGGAAACTATGGCTACACCTTC
TRBJ1-1,-,-,15,TRBV2,CASGWSGRGDTEAFF,TGTGCCAGCGGTTGGAGTGGAAGGGGCGACACTGAAGCTTTCTTT
TRBJ1-1,few,TRBD1,12,TRBV29-1,CSGGQVRTEAFF,TGCAGCGGGGGACAGGTCAGGACTGAAGCTTTCTTT
TRBJ1-2,-,-,14,TRBV7-8,CASSTGPGMKGYTF,TGTGCCAGCAGCACAGGGCCCGGAATGAAAGGCTACACCTTC
TRBJ2-2,-,-,14,TRBV5-4,CASSSLAGTGELFF,TGTGCCAGCAGCTCCCTCGCGGGCACCGGGGAGCTGTTTTTT
TRBJ2-7,-,-,15,TRBV30,CAWSGRTVSSYEQYF,TGTGCCTGGAGTGGCCGGACAGTCAGCTCCTACGAGCAGTACTTC
TRBJ1-1,-,TRBD1,15,TRBV19,CASSPGTGGNTEAFF,TGTGCCAGTAGTCCTGGTACAGGGGGGAACACTGAAGCTTTCTTT
TRBJ1-1,-,TRBD1,12,TRBV6-5,CASSQEQGQAFF,TGTGCCAGCAGTCAAGAACAGGGGCAAGCTTTCTTT
TRBJ1-3,-,-,13,TRBV5-1,CASSPGDGNTIYF,TGCGCCAGCAGCCCGGGAGACGGAAACACCATATATTTT
TRBJ1-2,-,TRBD1,15,TRBV7-9,CASSLVAGGGPGDTF,TGTGCCAGCAGCTTAGTCGCAGGGGGCGGCCCGGGGGACACCTTC
TRBJ2-7,few,-,15,TRBV6-5,CASSYSTGSSYEQYF,TGTGCCAGCAGTTACTCCACAGGTAGCTCCTACGAGCAGTACTTC
TRBJ1-6,few,-,11,TRBV6-1,CASSESIALHF,TGTGCCAGCAGTGAATCTATCGCCCTCCACTTT
TRBJ2-3,-,TRBD1,19,TRBV7-8,CASSSRQGVPRWYTDTQYF,TGTGCCAGCAGCTCCCGACAGGGCGTCCCACGCTGGTACACAGATACGCAGTATTTT
TRBJ1-2,-,-,13,TRBV15,CATSSETGTPLTF,TGTGCCACCAGCAGTGAGACCGGGACACCGCTTACCTTC
TRBJ2-7,few,-,12,TRBV6-1,CASRPEGYEQYF,TGTGCCAGCAGACCCGAGGGCTACGAGCAGTACTTC
TRBJ1-3,-,-,16,TRBV7-2,CASSLRHGMYGNTIYF,TGTGCCAGCAGCTTGCGGCACGGCATGTATGGAAACACCATATATTTT
TRBJ2-1,-,TRBD2,14,TRBV7-3,CASSLLAGDNEQFF,TGTGCCAGCAGCTTGCTAGCGGGGGACAATGAGCAGTTCTTC
TRBJ1-4,once,-,13,TRBV7-9,CASSILGGEKLFF,TGTGCCAGCAGCATCCTCGGCGGAGAAAAACTGTTTTTT
TRBJ1-2,few,-,12,TRBV29-1,CSVVQGLGGYTF,TGCAGCGTTGTTCAGGGCTTGGGCGGCTACACCTTC
TRBJ2-7,-,TRBD1,16,TRBV19,CASSRTGGASFYEQYF,TGTGCCAGTAGTAGGACAGGGGGCGCTTCATTCTACGAGCAGTACTTC
TRBJ2-1,-,TRBD2,15,TRBV4-2,CASSPLAGGYNEQFF,TGTGCCAGCAGCCCACTAGCGGGGGGGTACAATGAGCAGTTCTTC
TRBJ2-3,-,TRBD2,15,TRBV5-1,CASSLGLAVTDTQYF,TGCGCCAGCAGCCTGGGACTAGCGGTCACAGATACGCAGTATTTT
TRBJ2-3,-,-,15,TRBV6-6,CASSYSASDTDTQYF,TGTGCCAGCAGTTACTCCGCTAGCGATACAGATACGCAGTATTTT
TRBJ2-2,-,-,15,TRBV27,CASSRRSVNTGELFF,TGTGCCAGCAGTAGGAGAAGCGTGAACACCGGGGAGCTGTTTTTT
TRBJ1-1,few,-,17,TRBV28,CASSLRSFTGGGTEAFF,TGTGCCAGCAGTTTGCGGAGCTTTACGGGCGGGGGCACTGAAGCTTTCTTT
TRBJ1-2,-,-,16,TRBV9,CASSVERDLRSHGYTF,TGTGCCAGCAGCGTAGAGCGGGACTTAAGAAGTCATGGCTACACCTTC
TRBJ2-7,-,-,14,TRBV18,CASSPPISVYEQYF,TGTGCCAGCTCACCACCCATCTCAGTCTACGAGCAGTACTTC
TRBJ2-3,-,-,14,TRBV5-1,CASSFGRVTDTQYF,TGCGCCAGCAGCTTCGGCAGGGTAACAGATACGCAGTATTTT
TRBJ2-5,-,-,14,TRBV19,CASSSGLYQETQYF,TGTGCCAGTAGCAGCGGGCTGTACCAAGAGACCCAGTACTTC
TRBJ1-6,-,-,15,TRBV6-5,CASSSSGVRNSPLHF,-